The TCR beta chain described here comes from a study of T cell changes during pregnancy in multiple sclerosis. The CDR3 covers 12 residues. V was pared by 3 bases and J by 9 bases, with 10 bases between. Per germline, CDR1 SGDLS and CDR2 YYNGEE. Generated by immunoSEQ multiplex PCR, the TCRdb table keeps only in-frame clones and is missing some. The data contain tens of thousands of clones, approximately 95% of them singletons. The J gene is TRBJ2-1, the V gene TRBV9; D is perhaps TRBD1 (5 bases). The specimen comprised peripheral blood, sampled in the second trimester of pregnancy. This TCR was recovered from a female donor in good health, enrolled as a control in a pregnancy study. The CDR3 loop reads CASSEGLAEQFF. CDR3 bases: TGTGCCAGCAGCGAGGGGTTAGCTGAGCAGTTCTTC.